The rows below give T cell receptor beta chains drawn from one sample of a study of T cell responses to AZD1222 COVID-19 vaccine. Data came from immunoSEQ multiplex PCR; TCRdb stores just in-frame clones and leaves some out. The table includes 170,000 or so clones, about 92% detected once. The sequencing used peripheral blood, collected on day 0 of AZD1222 vaccination. The receptor set was obtained from an adult in good health. Each CDR3 is given with its conserved first and last residue. The D gene is left open where the match is weak. Clone size is given for some rows only: seen once, a few or many times, or a class if the clone is expanded.

D	V	size	J	DNA	CDR3
-	TRBV28	-	TRBJ1-5	TGTGCCAGCATGATAAGCAATCAGCCCCAGCATTTT	CASMISNQPQHF
-	TRBV11-3	once	TRBJ1-1	TGTGCCAGCAGCTGGGACGTCACTGAAGCTTTCTTT	CASSWDVTEAFF
-	TRBV5-6	once	TRBJ1-1	TGTGCCAGCAGCTATTATGACAAGAACACTGAAGCTTTCTTT	CASSYYDKNTEAFF
TRBD1	TRBV4-2	-	TRBJ1-2	TGTGCCAGCAGCCCAACGTCTGACAGGGGAGACTATGGCTACACCTTC	CASSPTSDRGDYGYTF
TRBD1	TRBV7-9	-	TRBJ2-1	TGTGCCAGCAGCTTAGGGGGACAGGGTCGGCAGTTCTTC	CASSLGGQGRQFF
-	TRBV27	-	TRBJ1-5	TGTGCCAGCAGTTTAAAAAGCAGTGGCAGGGTACTTAATCAGCCCCAGCATTTT	CASSLKSSGRVLNQPQHF
TRBD2	TRBV28	-	TRBJ2-7	TGTGCCAGCACCCTGCGGGGGAGCCCGCTGGGAGAGCAGTACTTC	CASTLRGSPLGEQYF
-	TRBV6-2/TRBV6-3	-	TRBJ1-5	TGTGCCAGCAGTTATAGGGGGGCCCAGCATTTT	CASSYRGAQHF
-	TRBV30	-	TRBJ1-3	TGTGCCTGGAGTAAGGGGGGCCCTGGAAACACCATATATTTT	CAWSKGGPGNTIYF
-	TRBV19	-	TRBJ1-6	TGTGCCAGTAGTATACCGGGGGAGGGTTCACCCCTCCACTTT	CASSIPGEGSPLHF
TRBD1	TRBV3-1/TRBV3-2	once	TRBJ1-1	TGTGCCAGCAGCCAATCCTCGACAGGGCACGTTGAAGCTTTCTTT	CASSQSSTGHVEAFF
-	TRBV5-1	-	TRBJ1-1	TGCGCCAGCAGCTTGGGTGGCGGGGGCATGACTGAAGCTTTCTTT	CASSLGGGGMTEAFF
TRBD1	TRBV6-2/TRBV6-3	-	TRBJ2-2	TGTGCCAGCAGCTCCATCGACAGGGAGAACACCGGGGAGCTGTTTTTT	CASSSIDRENTGELFF
TRBD1	TRBV5-4	-	TRBJ2-2	TGTGCCAGCAGCTTAAACAGGGGGCTAGACGCCGGGGAGCTGTTTTTT	CASSLNRGLDAGELFF
-	TRBV19	-	TRBJ1-2	TGTGCCAGTAGTATAACAGAAAGCGCCGGCTACACCTTC	CASSITESAGYTF
-	TRBV27	once	TRBJ2-1	TGTGCCACCGCCTCGACCGCCGGTGAGCAGTTCTTC	CATASTAGEQFF
-	TRBV19	-	TRBJ2-3	TGTGCCAGTAGTATTAACAGGTACAGCACAGATACGCAGTATTTT	CASSINRYSTDTQYF
-	TRBV29-1	-	TRBJ1-1	TGCAGCGTACGGAAGTCAGGGGCTGCTGAAGCTTTCTTT	CSVRKSGAAEAFF
-	TRBV19	-	TRBJ1-1	TGTGCCAGTAGTCTCCGGGACATAAGAGGATACACTGAAGCTTTCTTT	CASSLRDIRGYTEAFF
TRBD1	TRBV5-4	-	TRBJ2-6	TGTGCCAGCAGCTTGGAACAGGGGGTTGGGGCCAACGTCCTGACTTTC	CASSLEQGVGANVLTF
-	TRBV7-9	-	TRBJ1-2	TGTGCCACCACATTGGGGGGCGCTAACTATGGCTACACCTTC	CATTLGGANYGYTF
-	TRBV2	once	TRBJ1-1	TGTGCCACCTCGGGTGAATCGAACACTGAAGCTTTCTTT	CATSGESNTEAFF
TRBD1	TRBV18	-	TRBJ1-1	TGTGCCAGCTCAGGACAGGAGGCGCCGGGCACTGAAGCTTTCTTT	CASSGQEAPGTEAFF
TRBD1	TRBV24-1	-	TRBJ1-1	TGTGCCACCAGTGATCCCAACAGGGGAAACACTGAAGCTTTCTTT	CATSDPNRGNTEAFF
-	TRBV4-2	-	TRBJ2-7	TGTGCCAGCAGCCAAGATCGGGGCGGGGTCTCCTACGAGCAGTACTTC	CASSQDRGGVSYEQYF
-	TRBV9	-	TRBJ2-5	TGTGCCAGCAGCGTAGGGGGGCTGGGAGAGACCCAGTACTTC	CASSVGGLGETQYF
-	TRBV5-4	-	TRBJ1-2	TGTGCCAGCAGCTTGTTCGATGGCTACACCTTC	CASSLFDGYTF
-	TRBV4-2	once	TRBJ1-2	TGTGCCAGCAGCCAAGATTACGGGTATGGCTACACCTTC	CASSQDYGYGYTF
-	TRBV12-3/TRBV12-4	-	TRBJ2-5	TGTGCCAGCAGTTTAGTCGGGGGACAGACCCAGTACTTC	CASSLVGGQTQYF
TRBD1	TRBV5-1	once	TRBJ2-7	TGCGCCAGCAGCTTGACCGGGACAGGGGAAGAGGAGCAGTACTTC	CASSLTGTGEEEQYF
-	TRBV6-6	-	TRBJ2-5	TGTGCCAGCAGTTACGCCGCCTACCAAGAGACCCAGTACTTC	CASSYAAYQETQYF
-	TRBV15	-	TRBJ2-1	TGTGCCACCAGCAGAGAATTGTACTCCTACAATGAGCAGTTCTTC	CATSRELYSYNEQFF
-	TRBV18	-	TRBJ2-2	TGTGCCAGCTCACCGGTCAGGGCAGACACCGGGGAGCTGTTTTTT	CASSPVRADTGELFF
-	TRBV5-1	-	TRBJ1-6	TGCGCCAGCAGCTTACAGGGACCGACTAGCTCCTATAATTCACCCCTCCACTTT	CASSLQGPTSSYNSPLHF
TRBD1	TRBV5-4	-	TRBJ1-1	TGTGCCAGCAGCCGCCCGGGACAGGGGAACACTGAAGCTTTCTTT	CASSRPGQGNTEAFF
-	TRBV28	-	TRBJ2-3	TGTGCCAGCAGTTCAATAGGACGCATAGGTAGCACAGATACGCAGTATTTT	CASSSIGRIGSTDTQYF
-	TRBV18	-	TRBJ1-2	TGTGCCAGCTCACCACCTGGGGGTTTGAGTGGCTACACCTTC	CASSPPGGLSGYTF
-	TRBV7-9	-	TRBJ2-6	TGTGCCAGCAGCCGTATACCGGGGGCCTCTGGGGCCAACGTCCTGACTTTC	CASSRIPGASGANVLTF
-	TRBV19	-	TRBJ1-5	TGTGCCAGCAACGTTGGGGGATTCCCGCAGCCCCAGCATTTT	CASNVGGFPQPQHF